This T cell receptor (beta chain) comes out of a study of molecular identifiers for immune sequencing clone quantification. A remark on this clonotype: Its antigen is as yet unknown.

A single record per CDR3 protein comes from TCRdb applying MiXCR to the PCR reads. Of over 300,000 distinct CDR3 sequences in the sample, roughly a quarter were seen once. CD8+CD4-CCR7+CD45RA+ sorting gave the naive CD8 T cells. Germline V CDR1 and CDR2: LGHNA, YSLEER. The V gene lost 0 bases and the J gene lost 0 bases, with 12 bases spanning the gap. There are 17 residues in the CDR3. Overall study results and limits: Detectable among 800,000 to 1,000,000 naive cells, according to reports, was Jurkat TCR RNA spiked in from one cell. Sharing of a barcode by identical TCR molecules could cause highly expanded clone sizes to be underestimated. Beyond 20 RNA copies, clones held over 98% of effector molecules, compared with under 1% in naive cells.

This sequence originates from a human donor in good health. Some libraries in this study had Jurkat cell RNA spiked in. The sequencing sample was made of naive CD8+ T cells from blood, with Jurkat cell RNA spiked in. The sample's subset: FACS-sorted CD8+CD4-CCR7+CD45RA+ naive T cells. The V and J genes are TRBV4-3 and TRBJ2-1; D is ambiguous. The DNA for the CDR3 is TGCGCCAGCAGCCAAGATGGGGTCCTTAGCTCCTACAATGAGCAGTTCTTC. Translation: CASSQDGVLSSYNEQFF.